The 13 T cell receptor beta chains listed next were all sequenced from one sample in a study of PD-1 blockade in classical Hodgkin lymphoma. TCRdb keeps only in-frame clones here, not all; method: immunoSEQ multiplex PCR. The sample holds 55,000 to 75,000 clones, about 64% seen once. All patients experienced relapse after autologous stem cell transplantation, and brentuximab vedotin exposure was variable. Sequences were derived from peripheral blood mononuclear cells (PBMCs), sampled before the second cycle of nivolumab. The receptors were sampled from a human donor with classical Hodgkin lymphoma.

The rearrangement uses TRBV5-1 and TRBJ2-7; 8 nucleotides agree with TRBD2. Germline CDR1 reads SGHRS; CDR2 reads YFSETQ. V dropped 0 bases and J dropped 3; count of bases not matched to a gene: 5. CDR3 size: 15 residues. The CDR3 here is CASSLGAGAFYEQYF. The CDR3 nucleotides read TGCGCCAGCAGCTTGGGAGCGGGAGCCTTCTACGAGCAGTACTTC.

The chain recombines TRBV15 with TRBJ2-5; 11 positions agree with TRBD2. V was clipped by 4 bases and J by 4 bases; unmatched bases: 8. The CDR3 covers 16 residues. Germline assignment: CDR1 LNHNV and CDR2 YYDKDF (reference sequence). The CDR3 here is CATSTRGLAGGETQYF. CDR3 in DNA: TGTGCCACCAGCACACGGGGGCTAGCGGGAGGAGAGACCCAGTACTTC.

This clone was detected only a few times. The chain is built from TRBV19 and TRBJ1-1; D unclear. Germline CDR1 reads LNHDA; CDR2 reads SQIVND (reference sequence). V dropped 4 bases and J dropped 2 bases, with 14 bases sitting between them. The CDR3 contains 15 residues. For the CDR3, the DNA is TGTGCCAGTAGTACCTACCGGGTAGGTAACACTGAAGCTTTCTTT. Residues: CASSTYRVGNTEAFF.

This clone has a handful of counts. V and J are TRBV9 and TRBJ2-3; D gene uncertain. Germline CDR1 and CDR2: SGDLS and YYNGEE. Trimming took off 0 bases at V and 4 bases at J, with 9 bases between the two ends. This CDR3 has 14 residues. For the CDR3, the DNA is TGTGCCAGCAGCGTAGGTGGGGTTGCAGATACGCAGTATTTT. Amino acids: CASSVGGVADTQYF.

This clone has just a few counts. The chain couples TRBV2 to TRBJ1-5; 7 nucleotides match TRBD1. In germline, CDR1 is SNHLY, CDR2 FYNNEI. CDR3 length: 15 amino acids. The J segment lost 4 bases and the V segment lost 2 bases, leaving 5 bases of the junction unmatched. The CDR3 DNA reads TGTGCCAGCAGTGAATGGGAACAGGGGAATCAGCCCCAGCATTTT. Its protein product is CASSEWEQGNQPQHF.

This chain uses TRBV7-9 with TRBJ2-2, with 12 bases identical to TRBD2. With V trimmed by 7 bases and J by 5 bases, 14 bases remained unmatched. Germline-derived CDR1 and CDR2 are SEHNR and FQNEAQ (reference sequence). There are 18 residues in the CDR3. CDR3 region: CASTMLPGTSGYTGELFF. DNA of the CDR3: TGTGCCAGCACCATGCTCCCCGGGACTAGCGGGTATACCGGGGAGCTGTTTTTT. The full variable domain, in which reference TRBV7-9 and TRBJ2-2 provide the parts outside the CDR3, is DTGVSQNPRHKITKRGQNVTFRCDPISEHNRLYWYRQTLGQGPEFLTYFQNEAQLEKSRLLSDRFSAERPKGSFSTLEIQRTEQGDSAMYLCASTMLPGTSGYTGELFFGEGSRLTVL.

The V gene is TRBV9, the J gene TRBJ2-3; TRBD2 aligns across 16 bases. The CDR3 is 18 residues long. Trimming removed 0 bases from V and 8 bases from J; junction bases left unmatched: 9. The germline CDR1 and CDR2 sequences are SGDLS and YYNGEE. CDR3 in amino acids: CASSVEPGTSGRAGTQYF. The CDR3 DNA follows: TGTGCCAGCAGCGTAGAACCCGGGACTAGCGGGAGGGCCGGTACGCAGTATTTT.

The rearrangement links TRBV4-1 to TRBJ2-5, with D perhaps TRBD1 or TRBD2 (5 bases each). The V gene lost 2 bases and the J gene lost 1 base, with 14 bases spanning the gap. This CDR3 has 16 amino acids. Germline loops: CDR1 MGHRA, CDR2 YSYEKL. The CDR3 bases are TGCGCCAGCAGCCAACTCGGTACCGGGACCCAAGAGACCCAGTACTTC. Residues: CASSQLGTGTQETQYF.

The CDR3 DNA sequence: TGCGCCAGCAGTTCCGGGGCGAATAATTCACCCCTCCACTTT. This codes for CASSSGANNSPLHF. V is TRBV10-1 and J is TRBJ1-6; D might be TRBD1 (5 bases). V shed 5 bases and J shed 5 bases, with 10 bases lying between them. The CDR3 contains 14 residues. Per the germline V gene, CDR1 is WNHNN and CDR2 is SYGVQD (reference sequence).

The chain links TRBV10-1 to TRBJ2-1, with no clear D. The germline V and J ends were trimmed by 2 bases and 6 bases, with 14 bases remaining between them. This CDR3 region has 15 residues. Germline assignment: CDR1 WNHNN and CDR2 SYGVQD (reference sequence). The CDR3 bases are TGCGCCAGCAGTGAGCCAGGCGGTTCAATCAATGAGCAGTTCTTC. Its protein product is CASSEPGGSINEQFF.

This sequence joins TRBV10-1 and TRBJ1-1; D call uncertain. From germline, CDR1 is WNHNN and CDR2 SYGVQD (reference sequence). The CDR3 extends over 15 amino acids. Trimming shortened V by 0 bases and J by 0 bases, and 8 bases separated the two germline ends. Here the CDR3 reads CASSESEGMNTEAFF. The CDR3 nucleotides read TGCGCCAGCAGTGAGTCGGAAGGGATGAACACTGAAGCTTTCTTT.

J is TRBJ1-6 and V is TRBV13; maybe TRBD1 (5 bases). The CDR3 loop spans 13 amino acids. The germline V gene has CDR1 PRHDT and CDR2 FYEKMQ (reference sequence). Trimming took off 6 bases at V and 9 bases at J, with 12 bases between the two ends. The CDR3 region has the DNA TGTGCCAGCAGTCCCGAGGGGTCTTCACCCCTCCACTTT. Its translation is CASSPEGSSPLHF.

V usage is TRBV5-4 and J usage is TRBJ1-4, with no clear D. Trimming stripped 4 bases from V and 8 bases from J, with 21 bases between. CDR3 size: 16 residues. Germline-derived CDR1 and CDR2 are SGHNT and YYREEE (reference sequence). The CDR3 bases are TGTGCCAGCAGCGCTGGAGGACCTAACCTTTTGGAAAAACTGTTTTTT. Translating gives CASSAGGPNLLEKLFF.